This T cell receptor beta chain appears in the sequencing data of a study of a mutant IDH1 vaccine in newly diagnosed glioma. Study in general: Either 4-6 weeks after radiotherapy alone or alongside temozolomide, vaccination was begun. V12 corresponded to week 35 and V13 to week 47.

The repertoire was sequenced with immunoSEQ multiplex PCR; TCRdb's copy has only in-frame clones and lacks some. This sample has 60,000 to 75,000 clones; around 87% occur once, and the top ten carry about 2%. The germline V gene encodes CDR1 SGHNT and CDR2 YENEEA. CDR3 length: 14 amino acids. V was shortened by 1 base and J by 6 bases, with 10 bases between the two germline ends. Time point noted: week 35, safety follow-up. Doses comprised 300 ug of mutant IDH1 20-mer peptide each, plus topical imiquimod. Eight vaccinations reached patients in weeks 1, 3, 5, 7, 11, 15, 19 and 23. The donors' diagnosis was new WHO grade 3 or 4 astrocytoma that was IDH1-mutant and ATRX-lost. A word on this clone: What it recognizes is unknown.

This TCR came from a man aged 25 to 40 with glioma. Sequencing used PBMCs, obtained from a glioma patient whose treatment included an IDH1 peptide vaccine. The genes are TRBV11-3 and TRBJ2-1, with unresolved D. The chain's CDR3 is CASSLGARSNEQFF. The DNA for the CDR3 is TGTGCCAGCAGCTTAGGGGCCCGTTCCAATGAGCAGTTCTTC.